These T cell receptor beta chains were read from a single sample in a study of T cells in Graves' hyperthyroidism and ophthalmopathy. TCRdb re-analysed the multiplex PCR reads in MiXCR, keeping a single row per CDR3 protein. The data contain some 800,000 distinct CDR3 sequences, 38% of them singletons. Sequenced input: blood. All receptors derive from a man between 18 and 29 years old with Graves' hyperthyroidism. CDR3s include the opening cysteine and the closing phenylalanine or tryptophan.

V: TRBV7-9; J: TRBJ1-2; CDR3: CASSLASPRYTF
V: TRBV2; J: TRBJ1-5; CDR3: CASSEAVRGNQPQHF
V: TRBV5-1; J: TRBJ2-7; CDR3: CASSLGDVAYEQYF
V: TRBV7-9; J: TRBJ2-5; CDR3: CASSLAPQSQETQYF
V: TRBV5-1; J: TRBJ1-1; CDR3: CASSQGPLLASTETFF
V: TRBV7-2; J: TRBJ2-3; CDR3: CASSLGSGNTDTQYF
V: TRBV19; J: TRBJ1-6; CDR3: CASRGEGAYNSPLHF
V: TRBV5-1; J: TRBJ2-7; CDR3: CASSLEVGGYEQYF
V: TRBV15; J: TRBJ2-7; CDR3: CATSSWVRGPLYF
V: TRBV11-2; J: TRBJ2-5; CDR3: CASSQEGGQETQYF
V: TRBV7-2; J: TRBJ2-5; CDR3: CASSFHAGAQYF
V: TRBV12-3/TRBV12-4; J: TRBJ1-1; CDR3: CATRLENTEAFF
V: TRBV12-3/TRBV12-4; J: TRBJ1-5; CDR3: CASSLGQNSNQPQHF
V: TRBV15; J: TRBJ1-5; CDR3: CATSEGWGQPQHF
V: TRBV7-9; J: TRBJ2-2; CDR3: CASSLVGGGGELFF
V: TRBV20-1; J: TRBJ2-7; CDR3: CSARNPGQGLQEQYF